Below, one T cell receptor (beta chain) is given with its context. Its antigen has not been determined. No clone much larger than this one lies a single base away; base qualities are absent. For sequencing of the TCRbeta CDR3 region, genomic DNA was extracted from the sorted cells. TCRbeta CDR3 regions were sequenced using the immunoSEQ Assay. Entries here come from immuneACCESS through TCRdb and include only in-frame sequences with V and J called. Some clones fail to appear in such tables; in the studies checked, an unresolved V gene covers under half of the shortfall, and the cause of the remainder is unknown. Here the sample has about 82,000 clones; over 65% occur a single time. The top ten constitute about 0.8% of the sample. This entry belongs to a study of OX40 agonist ivuxolimab in advanced cancers. Regarding the complete study: Ivuxolimab, which targeted the costimulatory receptor OX40 (CD134), was an agonistic, fully human IgG2 monoclonal antibody. Intravenous ivuxolimab was administered to patients every 2 weeks at six dose levels: 0.01, 0.1, 0.3, 1.5, 3 and 10 mg/kg. Of the roughly 51 patients in dose escalation, some 20 had hepatocellular carcinoma, roughly 15 had melanoma, 9 had renal cell carcinoma and 9 had head and neck cancer. The dose-escalation cohort was roughly 83% male with a mean age of about 54 years, ranging from roughly 23 to 85. Patients were allowed to have had prior anti-PD-1, anti-PD-L1 or anti-CTLA-4 therapy, and approximately 41% of the dose-escalation patients had previously received checkpoint inhibitors. Partial responses were achieved by three dose-escalation patients, of whom one had hepatocellular carcinoma and two had cutaneous melanoma. Peripheral TCRbeta sequencing aimed to test whether ivuxolimab altered TCR sequence diversity and caused clonal T-cell expansion. The paper covers the monotherapy dose-escalation part of the phase I ivuxolimab trial, which included N of about 50 patients.

Patients with autoimmune disease history or receiving systemic immunosuppression were excluded from the trial. Peripheral blood for TCR sequencing was collected from all dose cohorts at baseline, on cycle 4 day 1, and on cycle 7 day 1. Samples were obtained from an open-label, multicenter, first-in-human phase I dose-escalation trial of ivuxolimab. The trial enrolled adults with locally advanced or metastatic head and neck squamous cell, hepatocellular, melanoma or renal cell carcinoma. Before TCR sequencing, CD4+ T cells and CD8+ T cells from peripheral blood were sorted into separate populations. V gives up 1 base and J gives up 2 bases, and the segment between their germline ends measures 6 bases. Reading the germline V gene gives CDR1 SNHLY and CDR2 FYNNEI. Its CDR3 holds 13 amino acids, cysteine through phenylalanine. Of the read, only the CDR3 DNA is kept; its 39 bases are in frame from base 1.

Beyond this particular receptor, the publication reports: Low levels of normalized T-cell clonal expansion were also seen in some nonresponding patients. After ivuxolimab, more expanded clones were found on average in CD8+ T cells than in CD4+ T cells. The antigen specificity of the peripheral T cells that underwent clonal expansion was not determined. Clonal expansion of both CD4+ and CD8+ blood T cells was observed from baseline to week 6 at doses 0.1 to 3.0 mg/kg. In the 0.1-3.0 mg/kg groups, partial responders were among the patients with the lowest normalized peripheral clonal expansion, particularly in CD8+ T cells.

This clonotype was sampled from an adult with an advanced solid tumor such as melanoma, head and neck, liver or kidney cancer. The chain employs TRBV2 and TRBJ2-7, with an unclear D gene assignment. Sequencing used CD4+ or CD8+ T cells sorted from blood, obtained in a trial of the OX40 agonist ivuxolimab. This receptor has the CDR3 CASSEGGTYEQYF. The sequence in DNA is TGTGCCAGCAGTGAAGGCGGTACCTACGAGCAGTACTTC.